This T cell receptor beta chain derives from a study of blood T cell repertoires in COVID-19. Looking at the study overall: Recovered status in Cohort 3 required two negative PCRs, clearance, or symptom resolution. Whether acute or convalescent, the COVID-19 samples came from the United States, Italy and Spain.

The V gene's germline CDR1 is SGHDN and CDR2 FVKESK. V lost 5 bases and J 7 bases, leaving 20 bases between the germline ends. The length of the CDR3 is 15 residues. Across under 25 US areas, participants ranged in age from about 18 to 100 years. Original analysis: Reference gene primers were amplified, and this amplification served to estimate nucleated cell counts. Libraries were prepared by immunoSEQ multiplex PCR; TCRdb keeps only in-frame clonotypes and omits some of them. The V and J calls and clone size come from that table; D and trimming were worked out from the DNA. The sample lists roughly 200,000 clones; around 87% were seen once.

This receptor was identified in a woman in her thirties or forties in a cohort exposed to, infected with or recovered from COVID-19 (not recorded which). Sequenced input: PBMCs or T cells enriched from blood (not recorded which). The chain joins TRBV14 to TRBJ2-5; the D is unclear. The CDR3 loop reads CASSSRGSMFGTQYF. The CDR3 DNA reads as TGTGCCAGCAGCTCTCGCGGCAGTATGTTCGGGACCCAGTACTTC.